Presented here are 12 T cell receptor beta chains from one specimen sequenced in a study of shared clonotypes between healthy human individuals. Repertoires were generated with immunoSEQ multiplex PCR, while TCRdb's copy carries only in-frame clones and drops some. This table has approximately 840,000 clones, about 97% appearing once. Cells designated naive CD8 were CD45RO-negative and were positively selected for CCR7, with terminally differentiated effector memory CD45RA+ cells excluded. The sample was naive CD8+ T cells sorted from blood. All receptors derive from a man aged 25 to 40 in good health.

This sequence joins TRBV7-8 and TRBJ1-1; D not resolved. Germline CDR1 SGHVS, CDR2 FQNEAQ. The V gene lost 5 bases and the J gene lost 11 bases, with 15 bases spanning the gap. CDR3 size: 12 residues. The CDR3 coding sequence is TGTGCCAGCAGCCTCCCCCCAGACGGGGCTTTCTTT. It translates to CASSLPPDGAFF.

The genes are TRBV5-5 and TRBJ1-3; D uncertain. The CDR3 has 17 residues. Per the germline V gene, CDR1 is SGHKS and CDR2 is YYEKEE (reference sequence). Trimming stripped 2 bases from V and 3 bases from J, with 18 bases between. DNA of the CDR3: TGTGCCAGCAGCTTTTCCCCGAACACCTTGAATGGAAACACCATATATTTT. Amino acids: CASSFSPNTLNGNTIYF.

J is TRBJ2-7 and V is TRBV28, with 7 bases fitting TRBD1. The ends lost 2 bases at V and 1 base at J; junction bases unmatched: 8. Germline CDR1 is MDHEN and CDR2 is SYDVKM. The CDR3 is 16 amino acids. CDR3 loop: CASSLKTGKISYEQYF. In nucleotides, the CDR3 is TGTGCCAGCAGTTTAAAGACAGGGAAGATATCCTACGAGCAGTACTTC.

The rearrangement links TRBV29-1 to TRBJ1-5; unclear D gene. Between the trimmed V and J ends, which lost 2 bases and 1 base, there was a span of 6 bases. Germline V gives CDR1 SQVTM, CDR2 ANQGSEA. There are 13 residues in the CDR3. In DNA form, the CDR3 reads TGCAGCGTTGAAACTGGGAGCAATCAGCCCCAGCATTTT. Residues: CSVETGSNQPQHF.

The chain couples TRBV10-3 to TRBJ2-3; the match to TRBD2 covers 8 bases. The CDR3 is 18 residues long. The V segment lost 4 bases and the J segment 4 bases; nucleotides outside the gene matches: 16. Germline assignment: CDR1 ENHRY and CDR2 SYGVKD. The CDR3 loop is CAISVSAGVGPGPDTQYF. CDR3 in DNA: TGTGCCATCAGTGTTTCAGCGGGAGTGGGGCCGGGGCCAGATACGCAGTATTTT.

The chain carries TRBV7-8 and TRBJ2-3; D is undetermined. Trimming cost V 3 bases and J 0 bases, with 7 bases left between them. This CDR3 comprises 14 residues. Germline V gives CDR1 SGHVS, CDR2 FQNEAQ. CDR3 nucleotide sequence: TGTGCCAGCAGCTTCTTGACTAGCACAGATACGCAGTATTTT. Translating gives CASSFLTSTDTQYF.

The chain carries TRBV10-2 and TRBJ2-2, with D hard to call. There are 13 residues in the CDR3. V was cut by 5 bases and J by 3 bases, with 7 bases left in between. The germline V gene has CDR1 WSHSY and CDR2 SAAADI. Here the CDR3 DNA reads TGCGCCAGCAGTCTGGGGTACACCGGGGAGCTGTTTTTT. As protein: CASSLGYTGELFF.

The chain recombines TRBV19 with TRBJ2-5; TRBD2 is a possible D gene (5 bases). The V gene's germline CDR1 is LNHDA and CDR2 SQIVND (reference sequence). V dropped 1 base and J dropped 5 bases, with 8 bases sitting between them. The CDR3 has 13 residues. The CDR3 nucleotides are TGTGCCAGTAGTATAGGAGTAGCGGAGACCCAGTACTTC. Protein sequence: CASSIGVAETQYF.

The chain carries TRBV7-9 and TRBJ2-2; D tentatively fits TRBD1 or TRBD2 (5 bases each). The CDR3 runs 17 residues. V was shortened by 2 bases and J by 3 bases, with 16 bases between the two germline ends. Per germline, CDR1 SEHNR and CDR2 FQNEAQ (reference sequence). The CDR3 is CASSLQGPRGDTGELFF. In DNA form, the CDR3 reads TGTGCCAGCAGCTTACAGGGTCCTAGAGGGGACACCGGGGAGCTGTTTTTT.

V and J are TRBV5-1 and TRBJ2-1; D call uncertain. The V end was cut by 0 bases, the J end by 6 bases, with 10 bases between. CDR1 SGHRS and CDR2 YFSETQ come from the germline V gene. This CDR3 contains 14 residues. Written as DNA, the CDR3 is TGCGCCAGCAGCTTGGACGGATGGGGCAATGAGCAGTTCTTC. It is translated as CASSLDGWGNEQFF.

This clone was seen a single time. The chain links TRBV10-2 to TRBJ2-3, with D tentatively TRBD1 (6 bases). Germline V gives CDR1 WSHSY, CDR2 SAAADI. Trimming pared 7 bases from V and 2 bases from J, leaving 16 bases between. This CDR3 has 15 residues. The CDR3 DNA sequence: TGCGCCAGCACCGACGCGGACAGTTACACAGATACGCAGTATTTT. As protein: CASTDADSYTDTQYF.

V is TRBV2 and J is TRBJ2-7; tentative D call: TRBD1 (6 bases). Germline V lookup: CDR1 SNHLY, CDR2 FYNNEI. The V gene lost 6 bases and the J gene lost 3 bases, with 15 bases spanning the gap. The CDR3 contains 14 residues. Here the CDR3 DNA reads TGTGCCAGCAGCTTTGACGGACAGAACTACGAGCAGTACTTC. It yields the protein CASSFDGQNYEQYF. The full variable domain, completed using reference TRBV2 and TRBJ2-7, is EPEVTQTPSHQVTQMGQEVILRCVPISNHLYFYWYRQILGQKVEFLVSFYNNEISEKSEIFDDQFSVERPDGSNFTLKIRSTKLEDSAMYFCASSFDGQNYEQYFGPGTRLTVT.